This entry lists 22 T cell receptor beta chains sequenced from one sample in a study of blood T cell repertoires in COVID-19. Sequenced by immunoSEQ multiplex PCR; TCRdb stores in-frame clones only, minus some. The table includes fewer than 250,000 clones, 85% to 90% detected once. The material sequenced was peripheral blood. These TCRs come from a human donor in a cohort sampled during active COVID-19.

V is TRBV7-8 and J is TRBJ2-1, with 7 nucleotides matching TRBD2. Germline assignment: CDR1 SGHVS and CDR2 FQNEAQ. Unmatched junction bases numbered 7, after V lost 6 bases and J lost 2 bases. The length of the CDR3 is 15 residues. CDR3 protein: CASSMTSRTYNEQFF. The CDR3 coding sequence is TGTGCCAGCAGTATGACTAGCCGAACCTACAATGAGCAGTTCTTC.

This rearrangement joins TRBV10-3 to TRBJ2-1; D ambiguous. The CDR3 totals 15 residues. Trimming took 2 bases from V and 4 from J, leaving 12 bases between them. CDR1 and CDR2 (germline): ENHRY, SYGVKD. CDR3 in amino acids: CAISEGGDGYNEQFF. The CDR3, as DNA: TGTGCCATCAGTGAGGGCGGTGATGGGTACAATGAGCAGTTCTTC.

The V and J genes are TRBV6-6 and TRBJ1-5, with 10 nucleotides matching TRBD1. This CDR3 has 16 residues. The V and J ends lost 2 bases and 7 bases, in that order; junction bases with no gene match: 8. From germline, CDR1 is MNHNY and CDR2 SVGAGI (reference sequence). CDR3 sequence (DNA): TGTGCCAGCAGTTACGACAGGGGGCGCGGTCGGCAGCCCCAGCATTTT. Its translation: CASSYDRGRGRQPQHF.

This clone was picked up one time. The CDR3 bases are TGTGCCAGCAGGCGGGGACTAGCGGAGTCCTACGAGCAGTACTTC. It translates to CASRRGLAESYEQYF. V and J are TRBV3-1 (or the pseudogene TRBV3-2) and TRBJ2-7; 11 nucleotides agree with TRBD2. The CDR3 consists of 15 residues. The V segment lost 6 bases and the J segment 1 base; nucleotides outside the gene matches: 5. The germline V gene has CDR1 LGHDT and CDR2 YNNKEL (reference sequence).

This clone showed up just a few times. The chain carries TRBV7-8 and TRBJ2-7; TRBD2 agrees at 7 bases. Germline loops: CDR1 SGHVS, CDR2 FQNEAQ. J was trimmed by 3 bases and V by 5 bases; bases with no gene match: 7. This CDR3 comprises 14 residues. The CDR3 region is CASSPPGGYYEQYF. CDR3 bases: TGTGCCAGCAGCCCACCGGGGGGTTACTACGAGCAGTACTTC.

The gene calls are TRBV20-1 and TRBJ2-1; the match to TRBD2 covers 10 bases. After removal of 3 bases from V and 2 bases from J, the junction contained 7 bases not matched to a gene. The CDR3 sequence is 16 residues long. The germline CDR1 and CDR2 sequences are DFQATT and SNEGSKA (reference sequence). In DNA, the CDR3 is TGCAGTGCTAGTCCACTTAGCGGGAGGACCTACAATGAGCAGTTCTTC. Translated, it gives CSASPLSGRTYNEQFF.

The table lists this clone with a few counts. The chain carries TRBV9 and TRBJ2-1; TRBD2 aligns across 13 bases. Germline V CDR1 and CDR2: SGDLS, YYNGEE. The CDR3 is made up of 16 amino acids. V lost 3 bases to trimming and J lost 7 bases; unmatched junction nucleotides: 7. The CDR3 DNA is TGTGCCAGCAGCGCCGATCTGGGACTAGCGGGAAATGAGCAGTTCTTC. This gives the protein CASSADLGLAGNEQFF.

The chain carries TRBV7-9 and TRBJ1-2; no clear D gene. V was shortened by 2 bases and J by 8 bases, with 12 bases between the two germline ends. Germline CDR1 SEHNR, CDR2 FQNEAQ (reference sequence). The CDR3 totals 13 residues. The CDR3 coding sequence is TGTGCCAGCAGCTTAACTCAGGTTAGAGGCTACACCTTC. Amino acids: CASSLTQVRGYTF.

The chain couples TRBV11-2 to TRBJ2-5, with a weak D call TRBD2 (7 bases). The germline V gene encodes CDR1 SGHAT and CDR2 FQNNGV. The CDR3 sequence is 15 residues long. V gave up 0 bases and J gave up 5 bases, with 13 bases separating them. In DNA form, the CDR3 reads TGTGCCAGCAGCTTAGATTGGGGGGGCTTTGAGACCCAGTACTTC. Translation gives CASSLDWGGFETQYF. Looking up the rest from reference TRBV11-2 and TRBJ2-5 gives the full variable domain: EAGVAQSPRYKIIEKRQSVAFWCNPISGHATLYWYQQILGQGPKLLIQFQNNGVVDDSQLPKDRFSAERLKGVDSTLKIQPAKLEDSAVYLCASSLDWGGFETQYFGPGTRLLVL.

The chain recombines TRBV19 with TRBJ1-1; TRBD1 agrees at 9 bases. In germline, CDR1 is LNHDA, CDR2 SQIVND (reference sequence). CDR3 length: 12 residues. V was pared by 7 bases and J by 8 bases, with 5 bases of the junction left unmatched. CDR3 DNA: TGTGCCAGTACCAAAGGACAGGGGGAAGCTTTCTTT. This gives the protein CASTKGQGEAFF.

The chain recombines TRBV24-1 with TRBJ2-1, with 9 bases that match TRBD1. The V segment lost 4 bases and the J segment 0 bases; nucleotides outside the gene matches: 12. The CDR3 is 19 amino acids. Germline V gives CDR1 KGHDR, CDR2 SFDVKD. The DNA for the CDR3 is TGTGCCACCAGTGACCCGGGACAGGGATCCCCCTCCTCCTACAATGAGCAGTTCTTC. Translated: CATSDPGQGSPSSYNEQFF.

The chain carries TRBV5-1 and TRBJ2-5; a weak D match, TRBD1 (6 bases). The V gene's germline CDR1 is SGHRS and CDR2 YFSETQ. Trimming pared 0 bases from V and 5 bases from J, leaving 11 bases between. The CDR3 is 14 amino acids. The CDR3 sequence: CASSLAGQGETQYF. CDR3 sequence (DNA): TGCGCCAGCAGCTTGGCGGGCCAGGGGGAGACCCAGTACTTC.

As concerns this clone: This same CDR3 is encoded by further DNA sequences in the sample. This chain links TRBV30 with TRBJ2-6; TRBD2 is a possible D gene (6 bases). The V gene's germline CDR1 is GTSNPN and CDR2 SVGIG (reference sequence). This CDR3 comprises 15 residues. Trimming cost V 0 bases and J 0 bases, with 6 bases left between them. The CDR3 sequence: CAWSVGGSGANVLTF. The CDR3 nucleotides are TGTGCCTGGAGTGTGGGGGGCTCTGGGGCCAACGTCCTGACTTTC.

The chain joins TRBV29-1 to TRBJ2-3; TRBD2 might be the D (6 bases). The CDR3 is 13 residues long. Trimming left V 6 bases short and J 4 bases short, with 14 bases between. Germline V gene sequence: CDR1 SQVTM, CDR2 ANQGSEA. The CDR3 reads CSVDRGEADTQYF. CDR3 DNA sequence: TGCAGCGTGGACCGCGGGGAGGCAGATACGCAGTATTTT.

The chain is built from TRBV14 and TRBJ2-1; the match to TRBD2 covers 7 bases. This CDR3 has 14 residues. The germline V gene has CDR1 SGHDN and CDR2 FVKESK. V gave up 1 base and J gave up 7 bases; unmatched junction bases: 4. The CDR3 bases are TGTGCCAGCAGCCAAGGGCTAGCGGATAATGAGCAGTTCTTC. It yields the protein CASSQGLADNEQFF.

The chain joins TRBV6-2 or TRBV6-3 to TRBJ1-3, with D maybe TRBD1 (5 bases). Germline V gene lookup returns CDR1 MNHEY and CDR2 SVGEGT. This CDR3 spans 14 amino acids. V was pared by 5 bases and J by 7 bases, with 15 bases between. As DNA, the CDR3 is TGTGCCAGCAGTACGACGCAGGGCCTGAACACCATATATTTT. It encodes CASSTTQGLNTIYF.

The CDR3 DNA reads TGCGCCAGCAGCTTGGTCCCCGGGACAACCTCCTACGAGCAGTACTTC. Its protein is CASSLVPGTTSYEQYF. J is TRBJ2-7 and V is TRBV5-1; D perhaps matches TRBD1 (6 bases). Germline V gene lookup returns CDR1 SGHRS and CDR2 YFSETQ. Trimming stripped 0 bases from V and 0 bases from J, with 13 bases between. The length of the CDR3 is 16 residues.

The V call is TRBV7-9, the J call TRBJ2-3; a possible D gene is TRBD2 (6 bases). CDR3 size: 15 residues. Germline V lookup: CDR1 SEHNR, CDR2 FQNEAQ (reference sequence). Trimming left V 1 base short and J 0 bases short, with 8 bases between. The CDR3 reads CASSLDGGSTDTQYF. As DNA, the CDR3 is TGTGCCAGCAGCTTAGACGGGGGTAGCACAGATACGCAGTATTTT.

This clone turned up a few times. The chain is built from TRBV19 and TRBJ2-7, with TRBD1 identical over 11 bases. Germline V gene data show CDR1 as LNHDA and CDR2 as SQIVND (reference sequence). J gave up 2 bases and V 2 bases, and 2 bases lay outside the gene matches. The CDR3 totals 15 residues. The CDR3 reads CASSIPGQGAYEQYF. CDR3 in DNA: TGTGCCAGTAGTATACCGGGACAGGGGGCCTACGAGCAGTACTTC.

The chain carries TRBV9 and TRBJ1-5, with 9 bases fitting TRBD1. The CDR3 consists of 14 residues. After removal of 0 bases from V and 6 bases from J, the junction contained 1 base not matched to a gene. CDR1 and CDR2 (germline): SGDLS, YYNGEE. This CDR3 is CASSVGDRVQPQHF. CDR3 bases: TGTGCCAGCAGCGTAGGGGACAGGGTTCAGCCCCAGCATTTT.

V and J are TRBV5-1 and TRBJ1-2; D not certain. The V end lost 4 bases, the J end lost 4 bases, and 14 bases lay between the germline ends. The CDR3 length is 14 residues. Germline CDR1 and CDR2: SGHRS and YFSETQ. CDR3 in amino acids: CASSPTGEGYGYTF. Written as DNA, the CDR3 is TGCGCCAGCAGCCCCACCGGGGAGGGCTATGGCTACACCTTC.

The V gene is TRBV7-2, the J gene TRBJ2-5; 12 bases align to TRBD2. Germline V gene sequence: CDR1 SGHTA, CDR2 FQGNSA. This CDR3 has 16 amino acids. Trimming at V came to 2 bases and at J to 5 bases, leaving 6 bases not matched to a gene. This chain's CDR3 is CASSLSGLAGGETQYF. The DNA of the CDR3 is TGTGCCAGCAGCTTAAGTGGGCTAGCGGGAGGGGAGACCCAGTACTTC.